This T cell receptor (beta chain) is drawn from a study of blood T cell repertoires in COVID-19. Across the study: Samples taken during acute and convalescent COVID-19 were collected in the United States, Italy and Spain.

Repertoires were generated with immunoSEQ multiplex PCR, while TCRdb's copy carries only in-frame clones and drops some. Counted here are just over 350,000 clones, roughly 87% occurring once; the ten biggest clones make up around 3%. The study recruited people aged roughly 18 to 100 years across approximately 25 US areas. Grouping used clinical history reported by participants in a survey and questionnaire. Cohort 3 donors were reported recovered after two negative PCRs, clearance, or symptom resolution. Trimming removed 4 bases at V and 8 bases at J, with 18 bases between. The CDR3 runs 15 residues. The germline CDR1 and CDR2 sequences are SGHRS and YFSETQ.

The receptor's source is a woman under 40 who had recovered from COVID-19. This chain uses TRBV5-1 with TRBJ1-4, with D possibly matching TRBD1 (6 bases). Material: PBMCs or T cells enriched from blood (not recorded which). The CDR3 loop is CASSPRGTGYEKLFF. The CDR3 coding sequence is TGCGCCAGCAGCCCCCGGGGAACAGGGTACGAAAAACTGTTTTTT.